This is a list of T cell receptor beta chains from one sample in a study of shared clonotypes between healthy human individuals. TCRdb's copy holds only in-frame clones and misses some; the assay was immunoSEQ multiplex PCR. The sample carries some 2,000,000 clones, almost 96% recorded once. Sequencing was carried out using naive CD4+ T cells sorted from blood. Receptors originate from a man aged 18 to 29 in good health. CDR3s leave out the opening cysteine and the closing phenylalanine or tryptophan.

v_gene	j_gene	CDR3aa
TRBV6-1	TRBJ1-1	ASSFDLTTKGAF
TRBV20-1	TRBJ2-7	SAVQGNEQY
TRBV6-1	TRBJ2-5	ASSVGGVGQETQY
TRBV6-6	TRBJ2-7	ASSDGGYEQY
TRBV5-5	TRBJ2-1	ASSLQAYNEQF
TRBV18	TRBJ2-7	ASSPDRDRNIYEQY
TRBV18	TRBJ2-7	ASSSGLANEQY
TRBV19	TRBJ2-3	ASNDGRASDTQY
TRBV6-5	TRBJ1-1	ASSETGDPAF
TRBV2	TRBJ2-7	ASSDSGGLGYEQY
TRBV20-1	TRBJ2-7	SGEVSYEQY
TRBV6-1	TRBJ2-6	ASSAINSGANVLT
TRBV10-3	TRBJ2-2	AMNSQGETGELF
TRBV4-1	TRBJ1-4	ASSQDVSFNEKLF
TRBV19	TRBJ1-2	ASRDSPVNYGYT
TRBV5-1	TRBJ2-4	ASSLASSGNVVGNIQY
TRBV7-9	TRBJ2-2	ASSRQGGNTGELF
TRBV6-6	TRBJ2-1	ASSSREQF
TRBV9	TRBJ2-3	ASSRGAGGLLGTDTQY
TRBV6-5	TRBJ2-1	ASKRGGSYNEQF
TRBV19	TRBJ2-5	ASAPGQQETQY
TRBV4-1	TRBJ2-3	ASSQEADTQY
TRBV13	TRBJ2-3	ASSLGGQGGEDTQY
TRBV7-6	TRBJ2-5	ASSLWTSGKGGETQY
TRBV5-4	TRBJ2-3	ASSLSGLAASSTDTQY
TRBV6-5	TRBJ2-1	ASSSGPFSYNEQF
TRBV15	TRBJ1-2	ATSREHGYT
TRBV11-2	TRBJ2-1	ASSLRQGARNEQF
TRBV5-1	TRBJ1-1	ASSLLGSFENTEAF
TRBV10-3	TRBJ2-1	AISDRLGLAGGSSYNEQF
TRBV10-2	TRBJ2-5	ASSVVGDGGTQY
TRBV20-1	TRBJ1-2	SAGQNGYT
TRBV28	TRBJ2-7	ASSFGRLAGVNEQY
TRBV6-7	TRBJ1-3	ASSRDTGNTIY
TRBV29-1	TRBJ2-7	SAEGTPGEQY
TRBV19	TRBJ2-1	ASSIDPYNEQF
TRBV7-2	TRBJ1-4	ASSPGVVEKLF
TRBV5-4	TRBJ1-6	ASSGGEGRSPLH
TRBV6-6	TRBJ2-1	ASSYSGGRDNEQF
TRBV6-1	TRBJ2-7	ASSEILEQY
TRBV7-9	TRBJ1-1	ASSLSILGARRAEAF
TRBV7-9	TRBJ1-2	ASGIYGYT
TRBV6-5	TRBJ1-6	ASSPLERQISPLH
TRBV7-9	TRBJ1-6	ASSPRTGVGSPLH
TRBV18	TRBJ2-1	ASRGQEPYNEQF
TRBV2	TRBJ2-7	ASRPYATLSSGEQY
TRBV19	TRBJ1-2	ASSIWDRVHYGYT
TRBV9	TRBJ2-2	ASSLREAGELF
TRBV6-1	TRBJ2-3	ASRQRDTQY
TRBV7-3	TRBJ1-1	ASSPGFGSTEAF
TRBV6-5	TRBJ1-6	ASSPLLGFSPLH
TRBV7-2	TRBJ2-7	ASSTRGYEQY
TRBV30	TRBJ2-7	AWSVGLAGGEQY
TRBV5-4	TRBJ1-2	ASSFRDRGYGYT
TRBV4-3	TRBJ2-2	ASSQELGFGELF
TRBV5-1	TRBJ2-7	ASSLVVYPGPHEQY
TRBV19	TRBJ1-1	ASSIARDTEAF
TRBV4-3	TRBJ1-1	ASSQEGGTEAF
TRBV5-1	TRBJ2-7	ASSVEQLAYEQY